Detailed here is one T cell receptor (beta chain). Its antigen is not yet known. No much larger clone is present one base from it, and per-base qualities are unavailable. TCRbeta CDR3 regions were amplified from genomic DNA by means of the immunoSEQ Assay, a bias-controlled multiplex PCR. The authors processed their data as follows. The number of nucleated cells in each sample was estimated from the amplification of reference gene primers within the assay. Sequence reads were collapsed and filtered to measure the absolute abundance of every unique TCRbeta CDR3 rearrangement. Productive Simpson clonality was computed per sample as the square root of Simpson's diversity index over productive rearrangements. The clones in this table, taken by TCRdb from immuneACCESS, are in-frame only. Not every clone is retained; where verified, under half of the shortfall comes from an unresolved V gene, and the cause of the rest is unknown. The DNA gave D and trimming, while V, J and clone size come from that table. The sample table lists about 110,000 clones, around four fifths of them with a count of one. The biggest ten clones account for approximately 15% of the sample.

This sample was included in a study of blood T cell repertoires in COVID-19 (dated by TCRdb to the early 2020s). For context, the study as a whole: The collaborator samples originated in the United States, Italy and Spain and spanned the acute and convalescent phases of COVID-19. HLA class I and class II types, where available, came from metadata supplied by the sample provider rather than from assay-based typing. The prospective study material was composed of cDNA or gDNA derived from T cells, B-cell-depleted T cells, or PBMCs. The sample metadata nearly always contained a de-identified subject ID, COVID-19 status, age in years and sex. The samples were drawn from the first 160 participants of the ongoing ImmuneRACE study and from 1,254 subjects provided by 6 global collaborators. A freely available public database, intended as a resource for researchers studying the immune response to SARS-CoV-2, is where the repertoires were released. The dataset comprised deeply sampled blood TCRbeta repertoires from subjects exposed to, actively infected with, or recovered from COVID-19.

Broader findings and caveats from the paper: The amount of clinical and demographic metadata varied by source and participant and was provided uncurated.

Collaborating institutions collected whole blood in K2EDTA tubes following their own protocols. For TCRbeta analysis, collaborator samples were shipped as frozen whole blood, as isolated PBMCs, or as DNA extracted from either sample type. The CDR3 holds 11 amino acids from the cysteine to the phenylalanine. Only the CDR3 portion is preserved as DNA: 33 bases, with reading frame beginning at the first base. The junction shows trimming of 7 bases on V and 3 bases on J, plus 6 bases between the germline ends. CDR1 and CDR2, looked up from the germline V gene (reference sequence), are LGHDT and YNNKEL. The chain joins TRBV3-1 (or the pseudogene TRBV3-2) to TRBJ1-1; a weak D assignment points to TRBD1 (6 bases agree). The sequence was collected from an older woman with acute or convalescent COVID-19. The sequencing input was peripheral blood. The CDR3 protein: CASKGDTEAFF. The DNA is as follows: TGTGCCAGCAAGGGGGACACTGAAGCTTTCTTT.